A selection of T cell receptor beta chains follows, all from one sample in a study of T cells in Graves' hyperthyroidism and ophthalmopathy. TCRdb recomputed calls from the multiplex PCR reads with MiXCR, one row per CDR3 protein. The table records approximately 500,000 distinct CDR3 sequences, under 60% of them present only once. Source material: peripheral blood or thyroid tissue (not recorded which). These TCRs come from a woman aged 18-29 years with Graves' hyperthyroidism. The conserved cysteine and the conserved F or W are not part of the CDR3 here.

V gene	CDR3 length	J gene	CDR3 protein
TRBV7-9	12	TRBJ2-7	ASRPTGGPFEQY
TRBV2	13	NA	ASSKQGVGYNEQF
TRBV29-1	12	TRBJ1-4	SVEGGQGGEKLF
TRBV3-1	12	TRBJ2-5	ASSQDPTQETQY
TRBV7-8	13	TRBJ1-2	ASSNSGRGAYGYT
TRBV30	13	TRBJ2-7	AWRHSAEASYEQY
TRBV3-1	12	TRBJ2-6	ASTMRSGANVLT
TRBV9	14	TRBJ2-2	ASSYGQGANTGELF
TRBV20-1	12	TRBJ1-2	SARLTGENYSYT
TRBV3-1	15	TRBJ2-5	ASSHRQWRYNQETQY
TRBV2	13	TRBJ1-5	ASSDNRVVYQPQH
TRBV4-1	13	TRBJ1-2	ASSQPRGGAVGYT
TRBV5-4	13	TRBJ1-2	ASSLAGGGNHGYT
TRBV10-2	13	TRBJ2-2	ASISGPTNTGELF
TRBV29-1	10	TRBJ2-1	SVHSSYNEQF
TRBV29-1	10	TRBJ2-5	SVEGGAETQY
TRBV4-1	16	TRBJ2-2	ASSQARGGRAHTGELF
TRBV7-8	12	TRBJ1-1	ASSLSLGSTEAF
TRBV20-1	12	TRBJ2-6	SAGQTGGAYVLT
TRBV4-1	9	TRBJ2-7	ASKGDYEQY
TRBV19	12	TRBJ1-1	ASSIQRGDTEAF
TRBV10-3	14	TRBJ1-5	AISDLRGDLRQPQH
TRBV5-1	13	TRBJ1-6	ASSLRGELDSPLH
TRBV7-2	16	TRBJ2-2	ASSLPRTSGSSDGELF
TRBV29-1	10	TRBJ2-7	SVREGPYEQY
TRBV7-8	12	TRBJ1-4	ASSLGYGGEKLF
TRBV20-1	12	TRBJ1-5	SAAGTGGSQPQH
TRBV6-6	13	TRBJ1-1	ASSYSPGANTEAF
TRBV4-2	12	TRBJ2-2	ASSQARRGGELF
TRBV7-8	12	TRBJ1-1	ASSLASGDNEAF
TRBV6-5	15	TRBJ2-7	ASSPLTSGRPTYEQY
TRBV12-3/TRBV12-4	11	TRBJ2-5	ASNPDRRQTQY
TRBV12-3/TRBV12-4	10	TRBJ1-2	ASSFTFYGYT
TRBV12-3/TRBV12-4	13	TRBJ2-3	ASSLAGGSTDTQY
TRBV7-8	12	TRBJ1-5	ASSLRTSNQPQH
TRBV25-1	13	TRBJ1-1	ASSDLGQGNTEAF
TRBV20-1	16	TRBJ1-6	SARRFVPGGFYNSPLH
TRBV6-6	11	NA	ASSPAEGDIQY
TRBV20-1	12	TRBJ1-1	SASFLQGNTEAF
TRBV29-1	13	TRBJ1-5	SVEVGDSGNQPQH
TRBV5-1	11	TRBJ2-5	ASSLGYQETQY
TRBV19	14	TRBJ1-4	ASREGAASTNEKLF
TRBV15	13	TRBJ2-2	ATSRDRGFTGELF
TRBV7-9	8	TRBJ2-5	ASSHIMDS
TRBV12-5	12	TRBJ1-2	ASGPLWANYGYT
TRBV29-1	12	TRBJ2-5	SVAGRGSQETQY
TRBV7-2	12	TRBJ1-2	ASNPAGVIYGYT
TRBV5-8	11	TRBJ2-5	ASSLAAKETQY
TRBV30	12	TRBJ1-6	AWSTVVGGSPPH
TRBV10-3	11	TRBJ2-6	AVLENRANVLT
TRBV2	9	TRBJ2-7	ATRDLYEQY
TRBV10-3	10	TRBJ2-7	AIRLADYEQY
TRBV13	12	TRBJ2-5	ASSPGLIQETQY
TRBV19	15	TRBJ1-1	ASSFSDRGRMNTEAF
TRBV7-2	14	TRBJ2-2	ASSFLEGPAGRELF
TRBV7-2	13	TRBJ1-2	ASSLARDRGHGYT
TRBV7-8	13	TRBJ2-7	ASSLGLAVGYEQY
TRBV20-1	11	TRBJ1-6	SARGPRKSPLH
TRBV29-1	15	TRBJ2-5	SVVPQGGLAGQETQY
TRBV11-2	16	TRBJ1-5	ASSPSGPPGNGNQPQH